What follows are 9 T cell receptor beta chains derived from one specimen sequenced in a study of vaccination effects on CD4 cells after COVID-19. Here immunoSEQ multiplex PCR was the method, and the copy in TCRdb shows in-frame clones only, minus some. The data contain around 45,000 clones, roughly 79% of them singletons. No antigen is known for these receptors. Ahead of sequencing, the ViraFEST assay grew antigen-specific CD4+ T cells using viral peptide pools. When nine to ten days of culture had elapsed, CD4+ T cells were isolated. Testing of the vaccine recipients showed negative nucleocapsid antibodies and no prior SARS-CoV-2 infection. The sample consisted of CD4+ T cells from PBMCs cultured with SARS-CoV-2 spike peptides, taken before COVID-19 vaccination. These receptors came from a human donor who received a COVID-19 vaccine.

The genes are TRBV4-2 and TRBJ2-3; a possible D gene is TRBD1 (6 bases). The CDR3 length is 14 residues. Germline V gene sequence: CDR1 LGHNA, CDR2 YNFKEQ. V was pared by 0 bases and J by 7 bases, with 11 bases between. DNA for the CDR3: TGTGCCAGCAGCCAAGATACAGGGCTCTATACGCAGTATTTT. It translates to CASSQDTGLYTQYF.

A few counts support this clone. This chain uses TRBV30 with TRBJ2-2, with D perhaps being TRBD1 or TRBD2 (5 bases each). V was clipped by 3 bases and J by 2 bases, with 10 bases between them. The CDR3 has 14 residues. Looked up from germline, CDR1 is GTSNPN and CDR2 is SVGIG (reference sequence). CDR3 residues: CAWRGTGNTGELFF. The CDR3 DNA follows: TGTGCCTGGAGGGGGACCGGCAACACCGGGGAGCTGTTTTTT.

The chain is built from TRBV6-4 and TRBJ2-3, with D perhaps given as TRBD1 or TRBD2 (7 bases each). CDR3 size: 18 residues. V lost 6 bases, J lost 6 bases, and 28 bases lay in between. Looked up from germline, CDR1 is MRHNA and CDR2 is SNTAGT. The CDR3 region is CASRSEGGGSHRGDTQYF. CDR3 nucleotide sequence: TGTGCCAGCAGGTCGGAGGGCGGGGGCTCTCACAGGGGCGATACGCAGTATTTT.

This clone came up a few times. This chain uses TRBV5-1 with TRBJ2-1; D is possibly TRBD2 (5 bases). This CDR3 is 15 amino acids long. CDR1 SGHRS and CDR2 YFSETQ come from the germline V gene. V was pared by 3 bases and J by 5 bases, with 15 bases between. The CDR3 here is CASSSSGMADNEQFF. CDR3 nucleotides: TGCGCCAGCAGCTCTTCGGGGATGGCCGACAATGAGCAGTTCTTC.

This chain links TRBV24-1 with TRBJ2-2; D gene unclear. The V and J ends lost 3 bases and 1 base respectively, with 8 bases between them. The CDR3 has 15 amino acids. Germline V gene sequence: CDR1 KGHDR, CDR2 SFDVKD. Here the CDR3 DNA reads TGTGCCACCAGTGATCCCCAACAGAACACCGGGGAGCTGTTTTTT. Its protein product is CATSDPQQNTGELFF.

The J gene is TRBJ2-1, the V gene TRBV20-1; TRBD2 is a possible D gene (6 bases). Germline CDR1 DFQATT, CDR2 SNEGSKA (reference sequence). This CDR3 has 11 residues. Between the trimmed V and J ends, which lost 5 bases and 7 bases, there was a span of 9 bases. CDR3 sequence: CSASGGNEQFF. The CDR3 DNA reads TGCAGTGCTTCCGGGGGTAATGAGCAGTTCTTC.

The J gene is TRBJ1-1, the V gene TRBV18; D remains unclear. Germline-derived CDR1 and CDR2 are KGHSH and LQKENI. The ends were cut back, 2 bases at V and 1 base at J, with 11 bases in the middle. The CDR3 sequence is 15 residues long. The chain's CDR3 is CASSPKREGNTEAFF. The CDR3 DNA reads TGTGCCAGCTCACCAAAAAGGGAGGGGAACACTGAAGCTTTCTTT. Variable domain in full (rest from reference TRBV18 and TRBJ1-1): NAGVMQNPRHLVRRRGQEARLRCSPMKGHSHVYWYRQLPEEGLKFMVYLQKENIIDESGMPKERFSAEFPKEGPSILRIQQVVRGDSAAYFCASSPKREGNTEAFFGQGTRLTVV.

The V call is TRBV3-1 (or the pseudogene TRBV3-2), the J call TRBJ1-2, with D maybe TRBD1 (5 bases). Trimming removed 3 bases at V and 6 bases at J, with 11 bases between. The germline V gene has CDR1 LGHDT and CDR2 YNNKEL (reference sequence). The CDR3 spans 13 residues. This chain's CDR3 is CASSQQGGDGYTF. In DNA form, the CDR3 reads TGTGCCAGCAGCCAGCAGGGAGGGGATGGCTACACCTTC.

V is TRBV3-1 (or the pseudogene TRBV3-2) and J is TRBJ2-5; D not resolved. V lost 6 bases to trimming and J lost 1 base, with 15 bases between them. This CDR3 contains 15 residues. Germline CDR1 LGHDT, CDR2 YNNKEL (reference sequence). CDR3 amino acids: CASSSIGRTQETQYF. The CDR3 DNA is TGTGCCAGCAGTTCGATCGGACGGACCCAAGAGACCCAGTACTTC.